The present TCR beta chain was sequenced within a study of T cells expressing NK-cell markers. Study background: It was sorted CD3+CD56-NKG2C+, CD3+CD56+NKG2C- and CD3+CD56+NKG2C+ T cells that provided the TCR beta repertoires.

The CDR3 is 16 amino acids. Germline CDR1 reads MRHNA; CDR2 reads SNTAGT. Reanalyzing the 5' RACE reads, TCRdb keeps one entry per CDR3 protein, without DNA. The sample has some 410,000 distinct CDR3 sequences; the top ten hold roughly 8%. Study results and caveats: Dominant NKG2C+ clonotype frequencies of about 1.0-7.0% of CD8+ T cells were measured in about 6 donors.

A note on this clonotype: Its antigen remains unidentified.

The sample comprised blood T cells: a sorted CD56 or NKG2C T cell subset, CD4+ or CD8+ T cells, or bulk PBMC T cells (not recorded which). The chain employs TRBV6-4 and TRBJ2-6; TCRdb returns TRBD2, unconfirmable since there is no DNA. The receptor was derived from a woman between 18 and 69 years old in good health. The CDR3 loop is CASSDSGGAGANVLTF.